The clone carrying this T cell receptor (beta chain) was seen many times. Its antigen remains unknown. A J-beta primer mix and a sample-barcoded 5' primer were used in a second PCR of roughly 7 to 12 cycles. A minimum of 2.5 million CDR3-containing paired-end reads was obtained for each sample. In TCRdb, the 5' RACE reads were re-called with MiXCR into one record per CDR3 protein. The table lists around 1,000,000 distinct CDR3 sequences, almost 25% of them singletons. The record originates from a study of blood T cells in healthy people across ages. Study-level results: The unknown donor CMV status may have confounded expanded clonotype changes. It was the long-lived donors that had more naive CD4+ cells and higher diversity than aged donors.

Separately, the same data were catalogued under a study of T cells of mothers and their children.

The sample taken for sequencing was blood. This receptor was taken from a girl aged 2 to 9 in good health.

CDR3 in DNA: TGTGCCAGCAGTTCTACGACCCTTGGACGGATCTACGAGCAGTACTTC. It yields the protein CASSSTTLGRIYEQYF. The genes are TRBV12-3 or TRBV12-4 and TRBJ2-7; no definite D call. Trimming left V 4 bases short and J 3 bases short, with 19 bases between. The CDR3 contains 16 residues.